This T cell receptor beta chain was observed in a study of naive and memory T cell subsets. Whole-study findings and limits: Over 95% of naive TCR sequences appeared only once after error correction, unlike memory subsets.

Two oligonucleotides, mixed equimolar, formed the beta constant-region primer covering TRBC1 and TRBC2. TCRdb reprocessed the UMI-ligation and nested PCR reads with MiXCR, giving one entry per CDR3 protein. The sample holds some 100,000 distinct CDR3 sequences, 6% to 7.5% seen once. This clonotype occurred many times. Its specificity is unknown. The length of the CDR3 is 15 residues. Germline V gene lookup returns CDR1 SGHTA and CDR2 FQGNSA. V lost 5 bases, J lost 7 bases, and 9 bases stayed unmatched. The source of this sequence is a human donor in good health. The V gene is TRBV7-2, the J gene TRBJ1-4; 8 nucleotides line up with TRBD1. Specimen: central memory CD4+ T cells from blood. The CDR3 reads CASSPGGTRGEKLFF. CDR3 bases: TGTGCCAGCAGCCCAGGGGGCACTAGAGGTGAAAAACTGTTTTTT.